Sequencing of this TCR beta chain was carried out in a study of cytomegalovirus exposure and HLA in healthy donors. Study-wide context: In an earlier analysis, 90 million to 120 million unique TCR beta sequences were found from 200 million or so T cells. Around 77% of 300 to 450 genotyped donors fell in the Caucasian-associated ancestry cluster. General study points: Indistinguishable V segments such as TRBV6-2 and TRBV6-3 were excluded.

The study ran its PCR with 60 Vbeta and 13 Jbeta primers. Libraries were prepared by immunoSEQ multiplex PCR; TCRdb keeps only in-frame clonotypes and omits some of them. The sample holds some 110,000 clones, 77% seen once. With respect to this clone: As yet, its antigen is unknown.

The V gene lost 2 bases and the J gene lost 1 base, with 15 bases spanning the gap. The CDR3 covers 17 residues. Germline lookup yields CDR1 SGHRS and CDR2 YFSETQ. The rearrangement links TRBV5-1 to TRBJ2-2, with D possibly matching TRBD2 (6 bases). The sample taken for sequencing was PBMCs. This receptor was identified in a woman between 40 and 50 years old in good health and CMV-seropositive. CDR3 coding DNA: TGCGCCAGCAGCTTCGGACTAAGAACAGAGAACACCGGGGAGCTGTTTTTT. Amino acid sequence: CASSFGLRTENTGELFF.